This T cell receptor beta chain was sequenced for a study of T cell repertoires in cytomegalovirus infection. As for the study in general: Public TCR beta signatures marked donors with CMV infection and the matching HLA. Study-level points and caveats: Cumulative frequency of public TCR beta families picked out carriers of CMV plus the relevant HLA. Dominating the ex vivo response were TCR beta clonotypes that were CMV-specific and HLA-C-restricted.

TCRdb re-derived calls from the reads in MiXCR, one entry per CDR3 protein. Of about 150,000 distinct CDR3 sequences in the sample, roughly a sixth were seen once. The CDR3 has 15 amino acids. Trimming cost V 0 bases and J 2 bases; bases outside gene matches: 2. Germline loops: CDR1 SGHTA, CDR2 FQGNSA. To note about this clonotype: Its antigen is as yet unknown.

This receptor was taken from a human donor in good health (CMV status not recorded). Some clones in this sample may be carry-over from other donors' samples. This sequence joins TRBV7-2 and TRBJ2-7; 9 nucleotides line up with TRBD2. Sequencing input: CD8+ T cells from PBMCs. CDR3 DNA sequence: TGTGCCAGCAGCTTAGCTGGACTAGCGACCTACGAGCAGTACTTC. This codes for CASSLAGLATYEQYF.